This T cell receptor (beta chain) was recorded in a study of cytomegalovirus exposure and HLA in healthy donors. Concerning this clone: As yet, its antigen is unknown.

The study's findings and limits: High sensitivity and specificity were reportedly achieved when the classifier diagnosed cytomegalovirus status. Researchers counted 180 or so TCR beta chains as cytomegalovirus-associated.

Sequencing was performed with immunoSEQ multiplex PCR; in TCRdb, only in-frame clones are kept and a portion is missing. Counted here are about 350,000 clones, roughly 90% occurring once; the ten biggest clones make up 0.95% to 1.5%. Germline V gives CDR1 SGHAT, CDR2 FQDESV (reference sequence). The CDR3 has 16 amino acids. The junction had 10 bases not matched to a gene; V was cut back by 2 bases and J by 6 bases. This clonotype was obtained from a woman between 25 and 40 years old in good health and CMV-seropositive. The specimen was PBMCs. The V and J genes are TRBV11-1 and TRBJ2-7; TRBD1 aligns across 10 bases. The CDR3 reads CASSLYAGTGAFEQYF. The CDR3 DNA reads TGTGCCAGCAGCTTATATGCCGGGACAGGGGCCTTCGAGCAGTACTTC.